The clone carrying this T cell receptor beta chain was seen a handful of times. What it binds is not known. The authors incorporated unique molecular identifiers into the TCR beta cDNA libraries. Each sample of roughly 0.9 to 10 million input T cells yielded 500,000 or so cDNA molecules, so each molecule approximated one T cell. Each CDR3 protein gets one entry after TCRdb re-called the PCR reads with MiXCR. The top ten hold approximately 5% of the sample, which has fewer than 900,000 distinct CDR3 sequences, under 60% seen once. This record belongs to a study of post-analysis software for immune sequencing data. General observations from the study: Roughly five TRBV segments appeared more often in patients than in controls, and TRBV5-6, TRBV5-1 and TRBV20-1 were among these. Multiple sclerosis was associated with a significant reduction in normalized Chao1 diversity relative to controls.

V lost 0 bases and J lost 0; bases outside the gene matches: 13. There are 20 residues in the CDR3. In germline, CDR1 is DFQATT, CDR2 SNEGSKA (reference sequence). Sequencing was done on a sample of blood. The chain combines TRBV20-1 with TRBJ2-7, with TRBD2 matching 14 bases. This TCR was sampled from a girl aged 10 to 17 with multiple sclerosis. The CDR3 is CSARDPGLAGVSGSSYEQYF. Here the CDR3 DNA reads TGCAGTGCTAGAGATCCGGGACTAGCGGGAGTATCTGGGAGCTCCTACGAGCAGTACTTC.